The next 5 T cell receptor beta chains were all read from a single sample in a study of metastatic and nonmetastatic thyroid tumors. From the PCR reads, TCRdb re-called clones with MiXCR. The data contain tens of thousands of clones, over 15% of them singletons. Each patient came to thyroid surgery without any prior treatment (of any kind). The sequencing sample was made of blood. The receptors shown here come from a female donor with papillary thyroid cancer or a benign thyroid nodule (not recorded which). Some clones in this sample may be carry-over from other donors' samples.

This clone was seen ten or more times. The chain couples TRBV10-1 to TRBJ1-5; D not resolved. Germline V gene lookup returns CDR1 WNHNN and CDR2 SYGVQD (reference sequence). The CDR3 is 15 amino acids. Trimming removed 3 bases at V and 0 bases at J, with 9 bases between. In nucleotides, the CDR3 is TGCGCCAGCAGTGATGTCGCTCATAGCAATCAGCCCCAGCATTTT. Protein sequence: CASSDVAHSNQPQHF.

At least ten counts were recorded for this clone. This chain joins TRBV12-3 or TRBV12-4 and TRBJ2-1, with 7 bases matching TRBD1. The CDR3 is 14 residues long. The J segment lost 2 bases and the V segment lost 7 bases, leaving 5 bases of the junction unmatched. The CDR3 DNA sequence: TGTGCCAGCACCCCGGGACAGACCTACAATGAGCAGTTCTTC. It yields the protein CASTPGQTYNEQFF.

This clone appeared many times. The chain carries TRBV19 and TRBJ2-3, with D unclear. This CDR3 region has 12 residues. Germline V gene data show CDR1 as LNHDA and CDR2 as SQIVND (reference sequence). V was pared by 3 bases and J by 6 bases, with 7 bases between. For the CDR3, the DNA is TGTGCCAGTAGTATTAGACCCGATACGCAGTATTTT. This translates into CASSIRPDTQYF. Combining the CDR3 with reference TRBV19 and TRBJ2-3 gives the whole variable domain DGGITQSPKYLFRKEGQNVTLSCEQNLNHDAMYWYRQDPGQGLRLIYYSQIVNDFQKGDIAEGYSVSREKKESFPLTVTSAQKNPTAFYLCASSIRPDTQYFGPGTRLTVL.

This clone appeared many times. The chain carries TRBV19 and TRBJ1-5; D is unresolved. V gave up 6 bases and J gave up 3 bases, with 6 bases separating them. Germline lookup yields CDR1 LNHDA and CDR2 SQIVND (reference sequence). The CDR3 consists of 12 residues. In nucleotides, the CDR3 is TGTGCCAGTAGGGTGGTCAATCAGCCCCAGCATTTT. Translated: CASRVVNQPQHF. Using reference TRBV19 and TRBJ1-5 for the parts outside the CDR3, the full variable domain is DGGITQSPKYLFRKEGQNVTLSCEQNLNHDAMYWYRQDPGQGLRLIYYSQIVNDFQKGDIAEGYSVSREKKESFPLTVTSAQKNPTAFYLCASRVVNQPQHFGDGTRLSIL.

This clone was detected many times. The chain is built from TRBV5-6 and TRBJ2-5, with D perhaps assigned TRBD1 or TRBD2 (6 bases each). CDR1 and CDR2 from the germline V gene are SGHDT and YYEEEE. Deletions cut 4 bases from V and 3 bases from J, with 19 bases between. CDR3 length: 16 residues. Here the CDR3 reads CASSPGAALGEETQYF. DNA for the CDR3: TGTGCCAGCAGCCCGGGGGCCGCGTTAGGGGAAGAGACCCAGTACTTC.